This T cell receptor beta chain derives from a study of graft-versus-host responses after intestinal transplantation. As for the study in general: Tacrolimus and steroids were given for three to four years to all recipients after anti-thymocyte globulin induction.

Produced via immunoSEQ multiplex PCR; TCRdb's table is partial and in-frame only. The sample holds some 95,000 clones, about 91% seen once. Details on this clone: Its antigen is as yet unknown.

Per germline, CDR1 GTSNPN and CDR2 SVGIG (reference sequence). This CDR3 has 14 amino acids. The V gene end was trimmed by 0 bases and the J gene end by 4 bases; junction bases not matched to a gene: 0. The sequence was collected from a human donor who received an intestinal transplant. The material sequenced was unstimulated CD8+ T cells sorted from spleen or lymph node cells, taken before intestinal transplant. The chain combines TRBV30 with TRBJ2-3; 11 nucleotides line up with TRBD2. The CDR3: CAWSVLAGADTQYF. As DNA, the CDR3 is TGTGCCTGGAGTGTACTAGCGGGAGCAGATACGCAGTATTTT.